The entry below describes one T cell receptor beta chain. Its antigen is currently unknown. The data were obtained in a study of CD8+CD57+ T cells in acquired aplastic anemia. Study at large: The mean DNA yield obtained from sorted CD4+ and CD8+ cells came to roughly 3 ug.

The study's findings and limits: In common between the patients and the controls were around 29 CD8+ CDR3 sequences.

Germline V gene data show CDR1 as SNHLY and CDR2 as FYNNEI. V lost 3 bases and J 8 bases, leaving 16 bases between the germline ends. CDR3 length: 15 amino acids. Template material for TCR beta VDJ and CDR3 profiling consisted of genomic DNA. TCRdb re-derived calls from the reads in MiXCR, one entry per CDR3 protein. This repertoire shows under 350,000 distinct CDR3 sequences, around three fifths found once; its top ten account for less than 9.5%. This TCR came from a human donor with severe aplastic anemia or a healthy control (not recorded which). The chain couples TRBV2 to TRBJ1-4; D not resolved. The specimen was sorted CD4+, CD8+, or CD8+CD57+ T cells (not recorded which) from PBMCs. Here the CDR3 DNA reads TGTGCCAGCAGTGAGAAGAGTTCCAGTAGGGAAAAACTGTTTTTT. Its protein product is CASSEKSSSREKLFF.